The rows below give T cell receptor beta chains drawn from one sample of a study of early T cells in non-severe SARS-CoV-2 infection. Each CDR3 protein gets one entry after TCRdb re-called the 5' RACE reads with MiXCR. This sample has 83,000 or so distinct CDR3 sequences, with more than 9% found just once. This sample comprised whole blood, obtained at baseline. The source of these receptors is an adult who was a healthcare worker with PCR-confirmed SARS-CoV-2 infection or an uninfected control (not recorded which). Both conserved end residues are part of each CDR3. D genes are given only for firm matches. Some rows mark clone size as missing; the rest say once, few, many or name a class of expanded clone.

.,many,TRBJ2-5,TRBV7-8,TGTGCCAGCACCCCCCAGCGGCTCCAAGAGACCCAGTACTTC,CASTPQRLQETQYF
.,.,TRBJ1-1,TRBV7-9,TGTGCCAGCAGCTTTAAGGGGGAGGTTAACACTGAAGCTTTCTTT,CASSFKGEVNTEAFF
TRBD2,.,TRBJ2-1,TRBV5-1,TGCGCCAGCAGCTCAGCAATAGCGGGAGGGCGATACAATGAGCAGTTCTTC,CASSSAIAGGRYNEQFF
TRBD1,few,TRBJ1-6,TRBV10-3,TGTGCCATCAGTAACCGGGACAGGGACTCACCCCTCCACTTT,CAISNRDRDSPLHF
TRBD1,.,TRBJ2-1,TRBV5-4,TGTGCCAGCAGCTTGCCAGGACAGGGCGGCAATGAGCAGTTCTTC,CASSLPGQGGNEQFF
.,few,TRBJ2-7,TRBV3-1,TGTGCCAGCAGCCAAGATGGGTACAGGGTAACCTACGAGCAGTACTTC,CASSQDGYRVTYEQYF
TRBD1,few,TRBJ1-1,TRBV12-3/TRBV12-4,TGTGCCAGCAGTTGGGACAGGGACACCACTGAAGCTTTCTTT,CASSWDRDTTEAFF
.,few,TRBJ2-2,TRBV30,TGTGCCTGGAGTGCATCCCCCACCGGGGAGCTGTTTTTT,CAWSASPTGELFF
.,few,TRBJ2-4,TRBV6-1,TGTGCCAGCAGTGGGGGGTTTAACATTCAGTACTTC,CASSGGFNIQYF
TRBD1,.,TRBJ2-7,TRBV5-1,TGCGCCAGCAGCCCGAGTGGACAGGGCTACGAGCAGTACTTC,CASSPSGQGYEQYF
.,.,TRBJ1-5,TRBV28,TGTGCCAGCAGTCCGCGAGGGCCCCAGCATTTT,CASSPRGPQHF
.,.,TRBJ2-1,TRBV7-3,TGTGCCAGCAGCACGGACCCCTACAATGAGCAGTTCTTC,CASSTDPYNEQFF
.,many,TRBJ2-5,TRBV3-1,TGTGCCAGCAGCCAAGTCCCTCCAAAGACCGAGACCCAGTACTTC,CASSQVPPKTETQYF
TRBD1,few,TRBJ2-6,TRBV12-3/TRBV12-4,TGTGCCAGCAGCCTTTGGACAGGCGTCGAGGGGGCCAACGTCCTGACTTTC,CASSLWTGVEGANVLTF
.,.,TRBJ2-1,TRBV19,TGTGCCAGTAGTATAGGTGGGAGGAACAATGAGCAGTTCTTC,CASSIGGRNNEQFF
TRBD2,many,TRBJ2-1,TRBV5-6,TGTGCCAGCAGCGGGCGACTAGCGGGAGGGGATGAGCAGTTCTTC,CASSGRLAGGDEQFF
TRBD2,many,TRBJ2-1,TRBV6-5,TGTGCCAGCAGTTACCCCCGGGGGAGCGGGATTTACAATGAGCAGTTCTTC,CASSYPRGSGIYNEQFF
.,many,TRBJ2-3,TRBV4-1,TGCGCCAGCAGCCAAAGGGGAGATACGCAGTATTTT,CASSQRGDTQYF
.,few,TRBJ1-2,TRBV12-3/TRBV12-4,TGTGCCAGCAGTTTCGACGCAAGCTATGGCTACACCTTC,CASSFDASYGYTF
TRBD1,few,TRBJ2-7,TRBV5-4,TGTGCCAGCAGCCCGGGACAGGGGTCCCCCTACGAGCAGTACTTC,CASSPGQGSPYEQYF
.,.,TRBJ2-7,TRBV7-6,TGTGCCAGCAGCTTGGACCCGGGGAACTACGAGCAGTACTTC,CASSLDPGNYEQYF
.,.,TRBJ1-1,TRBV28,TGTGCCAGCAGGCCCTCCACAGGTCGGAACACTGAAGCTTTCTTT,CASRPSTGRNTEAFF
.,.,TRBJ2-1,TRBV7-9,TGTGCCAGCAGCTTACAGCAAAATGAGCAGTTCTTC,CASSLQQNEQFF
.,.,TRBJ1-1,TRBV10-3,TGTGCCATCAGTGAGACCACCCTCAGGGACGACACTGAAGCTTTCTTT,CAISETTLRDDTEAFF
TRBD2,many,TRBJ2-1,TRBV7-9,TGTGCCAGCAGCACTCGACTAGCGGGAGGGTATGAGCAGTTCTTC,CASSTRLAGGYEQFF
TRBD2,.,TRBJ2-7,TRBV27,TGTGCCAGCAGTTTGGCGGGAGGGGGTGAGCAGTACTTC,CASSLAGGGEQYF
.,many,TRBJ2-3,TRBV7-9,TGTGCCAGCAGCCAGCCTCTGACAGATACGCAGTATTTT,CASSQPLTDTQYF
TRBD2,many,TRBJ2-7,TRBV18,TGTGCCAGCTCATCGGGACTAGCGGGAGTGACATCCGAGCAGTACTTC,CASSSGLAGVTSEQYF
.,.,TRBJ1-1,TRBV20-1,TGCAGTCCCGGGTTGCGGAGCACTGAAGCTTTCTTT,CSPGLRSTEAFF
TRBD2,.,TRBJ2-1,TRBV20-1,TGCAGTGCTCCCAAACTAGCGGGAGATGGTGAGCAGTTCTTC,CSAPKLAGDGEQFF
TRBD1,many,TRBJ2-6,TRBV20-1,TGCAGTGCCGACGTAGGGGGCGCTGGGGCCAACGTCCTGACTTTC,CSADVGGAGANVLTF
.,.,TRBJ1-1,TRBV11-2,TGTGCCAGCAGCTTAGTGGGAGGGAGGAGTACTGAAGCTTTCTTT,CASSLVGGRSTEAFF
TRBD1,.,TRBJ1-2,TRBV20-1,TGCAGTGCTCCCCCGGGACAGGGGTTTCAGAGCTATGGCTACACCTTC,CSAPPGQGFQSYGYTF
.,few,TRBJ2-3,TRBV20-1,TGCAGTGCTAGACTTAGCGGCACAGATACGCAGTATTTT,CSARLSGTDTQYF
.,.,TRBJ1-1,TRBV18,TGTGCCAGCTCACCATACCAGGGGAGAGAAACTGAAGCTTTCTTT,CASSPYQGRETEAFF
.,.,TRBJ1-6,TRBV6-5,TGTGCCACATCCAGCTCAGCCGAGAATAATTCACCCCTCCACTTT,CATSSSAENNSPLHF
TRBD2,few,TRBJ2-1,TRBV3-1,TGTGCCAGCAGCCAAGAGGGGCGGGAGGACTACAATGAGCAGTTCTTC,CASSQEGREDYNEQFF
TRBD2,many,TRBJ2-7,TRBV12-3/TRBV12-4,TGTGCCAGCAGTTCATTGGGACTAGCGGGAGGCACCTACGAGCAGTACTTC,CASSSLGLAGGTYEQYF
TRBD2,.,TRBJ2-5,TRBV20-1,TGCAGTGCTAGAGCGGGAGGGGAGACCCAGTACTTC,CSARAGGETQYF
TRBD1,few,TRBJ1-2,TRBV24-1,TGTGCCACCAGTGATTCCTTCGGGACAGGGGGAGTCTATGGCTACACCTTC,CATSDSFGTGGVYGYTF
.,many,TRBJ2-2,TRBV29-1,TGCAGCGTTGTGGTTAGCGGCTCGAACACCGGGGAGCTGTTTTTT,CSVVVSGSNTGELFF